This paragraph reports one T cell receptor (beta chain). The sample comes from a study of blood T cell repertoires in COVID-19. At the level of the study: Acute-phase and convalescent COVID-19 samples originated in the United States, Italy and Spain. T cells, B-cell-depleted T cells, or PBMCs provided the cDNA or gDNA that served as material.

In terms of age and location, participants ranged from about 18 to 95 years and lived in under 30 US areas. Participants reported their clinical history, and cohort assignment relied on those reports. The data were produced by immunoSEQ multiplex PCR, yet TCRdb's version contains in-frame clones alone and is incomplete. The table lists around 150,000 clones, over 70% of them singletons, with 10% to 15% in the top ten. Trimming shortened V by 2 bases and J by 3 bases, and 8 bases separated the two germline ends. This CDR3 comprises 13 residues. Germline CDR1 SGHRS, CDR2 YFSETQ. The V and J genes are TRBV5-1 and TRBJ1-2, with D uncertain. The clonotype was recovered from a woman aged 55-69 years who had recovered from COVID-19. The specimen sequenced was PBMCs or T cells enriched from blood (not recorded which). The chain's CDR3 is CASSFGTDYGYTF. In DNA, the CDR3 is TGCGCCAGCAGCTTCGGCACAGACTATGGCTACACCTTC.